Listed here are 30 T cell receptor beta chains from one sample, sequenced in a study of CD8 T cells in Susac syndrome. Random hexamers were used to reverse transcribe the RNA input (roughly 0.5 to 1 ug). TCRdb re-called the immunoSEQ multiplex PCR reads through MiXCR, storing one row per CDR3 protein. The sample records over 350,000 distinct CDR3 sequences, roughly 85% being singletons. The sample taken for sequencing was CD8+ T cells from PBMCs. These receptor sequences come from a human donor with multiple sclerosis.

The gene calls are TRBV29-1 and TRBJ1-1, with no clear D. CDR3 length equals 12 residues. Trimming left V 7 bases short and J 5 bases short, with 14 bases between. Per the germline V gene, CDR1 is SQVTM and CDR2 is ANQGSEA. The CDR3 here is CSAWVEGTEAFF. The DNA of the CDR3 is TGCAGCGCTTGGGTAGAAGGAACTGAAGCTTTCTTT.

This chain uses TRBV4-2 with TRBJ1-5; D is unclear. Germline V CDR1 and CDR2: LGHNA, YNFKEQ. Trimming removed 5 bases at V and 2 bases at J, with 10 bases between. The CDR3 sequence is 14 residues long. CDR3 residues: CASSYERGNQPQHF. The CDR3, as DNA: TGTGCCAGCAGCTACGAACGGGGCAATCAGCCCCAGCATTTT.

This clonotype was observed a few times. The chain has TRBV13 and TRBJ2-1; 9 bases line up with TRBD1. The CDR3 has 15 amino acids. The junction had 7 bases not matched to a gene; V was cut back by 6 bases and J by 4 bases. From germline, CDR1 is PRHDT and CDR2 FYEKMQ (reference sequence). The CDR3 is CASSQRTGEYNEQFF. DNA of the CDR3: TGTGCCAGCAGTCAACGGACAGGGGAGTACAATGAGCAGTTCTTC.

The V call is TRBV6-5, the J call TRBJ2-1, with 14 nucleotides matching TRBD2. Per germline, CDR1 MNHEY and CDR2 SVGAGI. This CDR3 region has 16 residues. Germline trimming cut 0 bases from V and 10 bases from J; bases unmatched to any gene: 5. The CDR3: CASSYSGLAGEDEQFF. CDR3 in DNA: TGTGCCAGCAGTTACTCGGGACTAGCGGGAGAAGACGAGCAGTTCTTC.

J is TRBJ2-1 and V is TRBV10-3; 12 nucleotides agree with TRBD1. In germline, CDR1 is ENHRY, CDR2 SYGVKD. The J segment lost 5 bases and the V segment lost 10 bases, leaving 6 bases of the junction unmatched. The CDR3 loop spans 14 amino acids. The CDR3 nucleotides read TGTGCCACCACGGGACAGGGGGCCGACAATGAGCAGTTCTTC. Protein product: CATTGQGADNEQFF.

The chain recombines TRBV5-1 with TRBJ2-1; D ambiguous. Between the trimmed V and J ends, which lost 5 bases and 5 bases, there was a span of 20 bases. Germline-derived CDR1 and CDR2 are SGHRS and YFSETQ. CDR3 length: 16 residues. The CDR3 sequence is CASSQPSDGVNNEQFF. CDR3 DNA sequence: TGCGCCAGCAGTCAGCCCTCGGATGGGGTCAACAATGAGCAGTTCTTC.

This CDR3 reads CASSPAGQGVRDEKLFF. The CDR3 DNA reads as TGTGCCAGCAGCCCGGCGGGGCAGGGCGTACGAGATGAAAAACTGTTTTTT. The chain joins TRBV7-9 to TRBJ1-4; D possibly corresponds to TRBD1 (5 bases). The CDR3 has 17 amino acids. The germline gives CDR1 SEHNR, CDR2 FQNEAQ (reference sequence). V was clipped by 5 bases and J by 6 bases, with 22 bases between them. The full variable domain, completed using reference TRBV7-9 and TRBJ1-4, is DTGVSQNPRHKITKRGQNVTFRCDPISEHNRLYWYRQTLGQGPEFLTYFQNEAQLEKSRLLSDRFSAERPKGSFSTLEIQRTEQGDSAMYLCASSPAGQGVRDEKLFFGSGTQLSVL.

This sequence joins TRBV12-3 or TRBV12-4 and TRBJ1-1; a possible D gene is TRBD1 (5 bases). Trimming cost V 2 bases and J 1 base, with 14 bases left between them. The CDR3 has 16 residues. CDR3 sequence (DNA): TGTGCCAGCAGTTTATTATCCGGTCAGGGGAACACTGAAGCTTTCTTT. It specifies CASSLLSGQGNTEAFF.

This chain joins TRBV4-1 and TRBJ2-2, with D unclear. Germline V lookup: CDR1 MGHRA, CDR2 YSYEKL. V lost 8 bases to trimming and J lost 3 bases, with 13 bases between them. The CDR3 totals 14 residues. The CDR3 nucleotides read TGCGCCAGCGAAATCGAGCCTTACACCGGGGAGCTGTTTTTT. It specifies CASEIEPYTGELFF.

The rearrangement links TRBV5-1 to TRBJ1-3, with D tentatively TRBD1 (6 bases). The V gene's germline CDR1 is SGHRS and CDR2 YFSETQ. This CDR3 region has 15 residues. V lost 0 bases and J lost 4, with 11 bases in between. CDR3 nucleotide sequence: TGCGCCAGCAGCTTGGCGGGGGCGCCGGGAAACACCATATATTTT. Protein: CASSLAGAPGNTIYF.

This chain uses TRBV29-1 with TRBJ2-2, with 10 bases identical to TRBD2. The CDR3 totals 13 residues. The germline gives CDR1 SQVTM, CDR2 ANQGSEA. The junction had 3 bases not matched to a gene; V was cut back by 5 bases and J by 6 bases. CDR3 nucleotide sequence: TGCAGCGTTTTAGCGGGAGGCCCCGGGGAGCTGTTTTTT. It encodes CSVLAGGPGELFF.

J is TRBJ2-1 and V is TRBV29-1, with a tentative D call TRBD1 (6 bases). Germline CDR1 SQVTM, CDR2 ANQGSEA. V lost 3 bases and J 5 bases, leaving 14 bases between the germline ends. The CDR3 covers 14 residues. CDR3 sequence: CSVEARGLHNEQFF. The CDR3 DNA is TGCAGCGTTGAGGCCAGGGGCTTACACAATGAGCAGTTCTTC.

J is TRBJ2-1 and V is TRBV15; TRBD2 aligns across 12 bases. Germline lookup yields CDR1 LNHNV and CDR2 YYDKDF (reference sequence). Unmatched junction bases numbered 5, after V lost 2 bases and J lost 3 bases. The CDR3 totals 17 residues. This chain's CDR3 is CATSRLAGGPIYNEQFF. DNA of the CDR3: TGTGCCACCAGCAGACTAGCGGGAGGGCCCATCTACAATGAGCAGTTCTTC.

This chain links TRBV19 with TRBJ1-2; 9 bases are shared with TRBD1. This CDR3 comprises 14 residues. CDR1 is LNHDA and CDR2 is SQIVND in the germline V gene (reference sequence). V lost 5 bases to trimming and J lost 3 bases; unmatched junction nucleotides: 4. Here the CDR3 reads CASSWDREYYGYTF. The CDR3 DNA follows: TGTGCCAGTAGTTGGGACAGGGAGTACTATGGCTACACCTTC.

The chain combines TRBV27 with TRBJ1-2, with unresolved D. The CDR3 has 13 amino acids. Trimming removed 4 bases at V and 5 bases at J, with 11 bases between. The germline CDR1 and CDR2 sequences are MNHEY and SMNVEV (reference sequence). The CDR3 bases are TGTGCCAGCAGTTATGGGGTCGGGTATGGCTACACCTTC. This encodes CASSYGVGYGYTF.

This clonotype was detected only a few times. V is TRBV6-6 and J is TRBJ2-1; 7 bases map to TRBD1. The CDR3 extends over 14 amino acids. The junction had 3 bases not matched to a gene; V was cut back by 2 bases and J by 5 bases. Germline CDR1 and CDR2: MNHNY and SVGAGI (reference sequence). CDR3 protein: CASSYVGTDNEQFF. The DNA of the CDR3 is TGTGCCAGCAGTTACGTGGGGACAGACAATGAGCAGTTCTTC.

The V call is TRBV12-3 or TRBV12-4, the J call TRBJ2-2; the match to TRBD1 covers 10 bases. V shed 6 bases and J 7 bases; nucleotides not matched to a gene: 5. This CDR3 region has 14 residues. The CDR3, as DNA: TGTGCCAGCAGGGGGACAGGGGAGATCGGGGAGCTGTTTTTT. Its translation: CASRGTGEIGELFF.

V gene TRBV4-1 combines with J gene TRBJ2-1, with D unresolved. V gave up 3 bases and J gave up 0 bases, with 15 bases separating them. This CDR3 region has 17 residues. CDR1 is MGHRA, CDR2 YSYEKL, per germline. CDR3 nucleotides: TGCGCCAGCAGCCAGGTTACCAGGATTAGCTCCTACAATGAGCAGTTCTTC. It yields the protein CASSQVTRISSYNEQFF.

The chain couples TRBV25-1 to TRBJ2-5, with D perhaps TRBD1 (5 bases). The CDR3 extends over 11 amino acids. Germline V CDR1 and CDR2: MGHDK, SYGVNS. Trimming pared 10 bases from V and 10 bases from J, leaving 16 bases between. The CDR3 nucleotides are TGTGCCACCAATCTCGGGCAGGGCCAGTACTTC. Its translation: CATNLGQGQYF.

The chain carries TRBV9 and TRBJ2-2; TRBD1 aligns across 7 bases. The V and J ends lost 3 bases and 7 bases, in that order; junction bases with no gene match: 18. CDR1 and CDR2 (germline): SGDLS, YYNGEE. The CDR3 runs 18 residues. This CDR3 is CASSANPQRGGGIGELFF. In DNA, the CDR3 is TGTGCCAGCAGCGCCAATCCCCAAAGAGGGGGCGGAATCGGGGAGCTGTTTTTT. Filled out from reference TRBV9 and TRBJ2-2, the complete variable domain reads DSGVTQTPKHLITATGQRVTLRCSPRSGDLSVYWYQQSLDQGLQFLIQYYNGEERAKGNILERFSAQQFPDLHSELNLSSLELGDSALYFCASSANPQRGGGIGELFFGEGSRLTVL.

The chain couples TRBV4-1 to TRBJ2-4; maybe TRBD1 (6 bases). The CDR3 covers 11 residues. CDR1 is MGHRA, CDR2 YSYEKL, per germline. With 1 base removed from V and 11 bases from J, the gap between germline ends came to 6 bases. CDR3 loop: CASSQGGLQYF. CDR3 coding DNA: TGCGCCAGCAGCCAAGGGGGGCTTCAGTACTTC.

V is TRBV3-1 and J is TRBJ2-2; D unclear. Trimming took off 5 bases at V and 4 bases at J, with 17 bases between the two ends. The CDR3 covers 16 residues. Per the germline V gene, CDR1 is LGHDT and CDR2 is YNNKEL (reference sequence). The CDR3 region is CASSSQAGPRTGELFF. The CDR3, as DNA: TGTGCCAGCAGCTCACAAGCTGGGCCGCGCACCGGGGAGCTGTTTTTT.

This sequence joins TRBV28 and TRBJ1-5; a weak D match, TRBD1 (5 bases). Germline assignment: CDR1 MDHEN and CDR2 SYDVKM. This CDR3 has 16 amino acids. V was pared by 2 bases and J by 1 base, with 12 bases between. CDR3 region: CASSLKAGISNQPQHF. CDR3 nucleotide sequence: TGTGCCAGCAGTTTAAAGGCAGGGATAAGCAATCAGCCCCAGCATTTT.

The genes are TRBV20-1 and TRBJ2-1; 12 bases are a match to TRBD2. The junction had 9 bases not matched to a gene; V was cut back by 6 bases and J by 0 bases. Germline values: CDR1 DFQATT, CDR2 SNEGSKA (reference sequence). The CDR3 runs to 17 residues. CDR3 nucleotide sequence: TGCAGTGCCGAGGGTCTAGCGGGGGGGAGCTCCTACAATGAGCAGTTCTTC. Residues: CSAEGLAGGSSYNEQFF.

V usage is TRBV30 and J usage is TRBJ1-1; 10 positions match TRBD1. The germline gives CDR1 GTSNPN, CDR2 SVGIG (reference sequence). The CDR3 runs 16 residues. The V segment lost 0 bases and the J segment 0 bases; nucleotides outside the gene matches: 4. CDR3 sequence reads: CAWSVDRGLMNTEAFF. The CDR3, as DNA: TGTGCCTGGAGTGTTGACAGGGGGCTGATGAACACTGAAGCTTTCTTT.

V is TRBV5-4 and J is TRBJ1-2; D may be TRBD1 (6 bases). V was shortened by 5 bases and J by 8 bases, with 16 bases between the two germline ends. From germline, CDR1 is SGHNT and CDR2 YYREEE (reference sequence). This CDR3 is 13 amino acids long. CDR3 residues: CASSTGGPLGYTF. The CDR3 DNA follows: TGTGCCAGCAGTACTGGGGGGCCCCTCGGCTACACCTTC.

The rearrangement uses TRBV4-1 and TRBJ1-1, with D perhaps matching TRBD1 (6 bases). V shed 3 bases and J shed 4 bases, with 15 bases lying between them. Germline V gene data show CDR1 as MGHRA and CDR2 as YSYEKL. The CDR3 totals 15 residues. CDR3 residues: CASSHQQGLSTEAFF. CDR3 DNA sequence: TGCGCCAGCAGCCACCAACAGGGTTTGAGCACTGAAGCTTTCTTT.

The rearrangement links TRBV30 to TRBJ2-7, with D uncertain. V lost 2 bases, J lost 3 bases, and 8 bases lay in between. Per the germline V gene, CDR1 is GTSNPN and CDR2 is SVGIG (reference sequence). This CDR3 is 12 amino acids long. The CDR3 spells CAWSLGNYEQYF. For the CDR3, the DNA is TGTGCCTGGAGTTTAGGAAACTACGAGCAGTACTTC.

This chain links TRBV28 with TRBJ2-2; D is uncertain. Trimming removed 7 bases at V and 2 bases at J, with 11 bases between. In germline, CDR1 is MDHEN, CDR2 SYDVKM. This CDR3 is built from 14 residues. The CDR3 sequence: CASTAWVNTGELFF. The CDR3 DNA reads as TGTGCCAGCACCGCGTGGGTTAACACCGGGGAGCTGTTTTTT. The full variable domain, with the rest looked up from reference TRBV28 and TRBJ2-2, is DVKVTQSSRYLVKRTGEKVFLECVQDMDHENMFWYRQDPGLGLRLIYFSYDVKMKEKGDIPEGYSVSREKKERFSLILESASTNQTSMYLCASTAWVNTGELFFGEGSRLTVL.

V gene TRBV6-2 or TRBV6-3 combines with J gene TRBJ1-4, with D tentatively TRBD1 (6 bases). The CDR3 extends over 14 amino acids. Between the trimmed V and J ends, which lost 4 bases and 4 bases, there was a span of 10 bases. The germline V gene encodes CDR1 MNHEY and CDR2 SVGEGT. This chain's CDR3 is CASSSTGFNEKLFF. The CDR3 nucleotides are TGTGCCAGCAGTTCGACAGGCTTTAATGAAAAACTGTTTTTT.